This T cell receptor (beta chain) was sequenced during a study of OX40 agonist ivuxolimab in advanced cancers. About the research overall: Ivuxolimab is a fully human IgG2 antibody that activates OX40 (CD134). Those treated in dose escalation had hepatocellular carcinoma, melanoma, renal cell cancer or head and neck cancer. Checkpoint inhibitors had been given previously to roughly 40% of patients. General study findings and limits: Part of the nonresponder group also had normalized T-cell clonal expansion that was low.

This clone was seen a handful of times. Its antigen is not known. This table comes from immunoSEQ multiplex PCR, and its TCRdb copy is limited to in-frame clones, with some not included. The repertoire consists of approximately 91,000 clones, with about 83% occurring once and the leading ten covering 0.5%. V was trimmed by 3 bases and J by 6 bases, leaving 9 bases between them. This CDR3 has 13 residues. In germline, CDR1 is SGHTA, CDR2 FQGNSA. This sample comprised CD4+ or CD8+ T cells sorted from blood, obtained in a trial of the OX40 agonist ivuxolimab. This clonotype was obtained from an adult with an advanced solid tumor such as melanoma, head and neck, liver or kidney cancer. The chain couples TRBV7-2 to TRBJ1-5; no clear D gene. The CDR3 is CASSLWEAQPQHF. The CDR3 nucleotides are TGTGCCAGCAGCTTGTGGGAGGCTCAGCCCCAGCATTTT.